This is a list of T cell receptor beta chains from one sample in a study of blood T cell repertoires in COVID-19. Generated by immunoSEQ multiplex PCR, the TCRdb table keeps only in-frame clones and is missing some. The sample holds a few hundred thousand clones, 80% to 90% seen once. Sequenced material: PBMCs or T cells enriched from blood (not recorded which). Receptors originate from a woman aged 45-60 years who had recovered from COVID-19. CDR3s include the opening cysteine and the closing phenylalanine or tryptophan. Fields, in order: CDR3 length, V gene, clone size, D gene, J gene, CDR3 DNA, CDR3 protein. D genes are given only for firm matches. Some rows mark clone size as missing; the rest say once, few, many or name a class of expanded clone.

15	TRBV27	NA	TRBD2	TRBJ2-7	TGTGCCAGCAGGCAAGTAGCGGGACTTCCCTACGAGCAGTACTTC	CASRQVAGLPYEQYF
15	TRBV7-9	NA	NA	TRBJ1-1	TGTGCCAGCAGCCCAATCAGGGTAGCTCGGACTGAAGCTTTCTTT	CASSPIRVARTEAFF
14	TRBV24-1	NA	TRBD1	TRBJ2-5	TGTGCCACCAGAGGCTCGGGACAGGGAGAGACCCAGTACTTC	CATRGSGQGETQYF
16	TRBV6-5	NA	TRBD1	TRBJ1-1	TGTGCCAGCAGTTACCCGATGGGACAGGTGATCCCTGAAGCTTTCTTT	CASSYPMGQVIPEAFF
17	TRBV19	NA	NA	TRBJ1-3	TGTGCCAGTAGTATTGGAGGGGACTCACTCTCTGGAAACACCATATATTTT	CASSIGGDSLSGNTIYF
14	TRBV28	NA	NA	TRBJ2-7	TGTGCCAGCAGTTTAATCGGGGGCTCCTACGAGCAGTACTTC	CASSLIGGSYEQYF
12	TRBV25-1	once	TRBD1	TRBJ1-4	TGTGCCAGCAGTACAGGGGAGGCAAAACTGTTTTTT	CASSTGEAKLFF
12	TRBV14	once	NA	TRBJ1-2	TGTGCCAGCAGCCAAGATCGCCAGGTCTACACCTTC	CASSQDRQVYTF
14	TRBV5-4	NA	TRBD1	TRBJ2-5	TGTGCCAGCAGCCGGACAGGGGGCGGGGAGACCCAGTACTTC	CASSRTGGGETQYF
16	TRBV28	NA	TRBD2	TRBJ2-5	TGTGCCAGCAGTTTGACCGGAGCGGGAGGCCGGGAGACCCAGTACTTC	CASSLTGAGGRETQYF
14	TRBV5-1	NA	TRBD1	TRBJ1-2	TGCGCCAGCAGCCAGGGGGCGGAGAACTATGGCTACACCTTC	CASSQGAENYGYTF
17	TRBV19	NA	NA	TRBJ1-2	TGTGCCAGTACCCGACGAGCGGGGGCGAGAGCTAACTATGGCTACACCTTC	CASTRRAGARANYGYTF
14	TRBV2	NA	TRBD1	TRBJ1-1	TGTGCCAGCAGATCCCAGGCAGGGGGGACTGAAGCTTTCTTT	CASRSQAGGTEAFF
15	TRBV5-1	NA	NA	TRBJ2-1	TGCGCCAGCAGCTTAGGTGGGAGCGGCTTAGGCGAGCAGTTCTTC	CASSLGGSGLGEQFF
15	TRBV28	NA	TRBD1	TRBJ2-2	TGTGCCAGCAGTTGGACAGGGGGCAAATCCGGGGAGCTGTTTTTT	CASSWTGGKSGELFF
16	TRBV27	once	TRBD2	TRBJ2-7	TGTGCCAGCAGGGGGACTAGCGGGAGAGTTTTCTACGAGCAGTACTTC	CASRGTSGRVFYEQYF
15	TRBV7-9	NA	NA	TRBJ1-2	TGTGCCAGCAGCCATAGCGGGGGTCAGAACTATGGCTACACCTTC	CASSHSGGQNYGYTF
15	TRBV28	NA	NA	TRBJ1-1	TGTGCCAGCAGTTTTCAAGGAGGATCTAACACTGAAGCTTTCTTT	CASSFQGGSNTEAFF
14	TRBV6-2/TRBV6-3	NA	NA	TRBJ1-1	TGTGCCAGCAGTTACCGGGCAGGGAAGTCTGAAGCTTTCTTT	CASSYRAGKSEAFF
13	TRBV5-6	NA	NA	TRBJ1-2	TGTGCCAGCAGCTTAGCGTTGGACTATGGCTACACCTTC	CASSLALDYGYTF
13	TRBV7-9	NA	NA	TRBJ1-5	TGTGCCAGCAGCGTACAGGGAGATCAGCCCCAGCATTTT	CASSVQGDQPQHF
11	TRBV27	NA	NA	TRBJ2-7	TGTGCCAGCAGTAACAGGGTTGAGCAGTACTTC	CASSNRVEQYF
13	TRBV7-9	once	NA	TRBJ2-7	TGTGCCAGCACCCGGGACACTCGCTACGAGCAGTACTTC	CASTRDTRYEQYF
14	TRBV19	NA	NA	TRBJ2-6	TGTGCCAGTAGTCACGGGTTAGGGGCCAACGTCCTGACTTTC	CASSHGLGANVLTF
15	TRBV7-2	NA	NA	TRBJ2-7	TGTGCCAGCAGCTTTACTTTCCGGGGCTCCTACGAGCAGTACTTC	CASSFTFRGSYEQYF
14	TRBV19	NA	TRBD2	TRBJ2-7	TGTGCCAGTAGTAAAGGACTAGCGGGAGACGAGCAGTACTTC	CASSKGLAGDEQYF
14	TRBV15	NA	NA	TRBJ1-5	TGTGCCACCCAAAGAGGAGGGTATGATCAGCCCCAGCATTTT	CATQRGGYDQPQHF
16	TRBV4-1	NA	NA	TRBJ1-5	TGCGCCAGCAGCCAAGCAGGACAGAATAGCAATCAGCCCCAGCATTTT	CASSQAGQNSNQPQHF